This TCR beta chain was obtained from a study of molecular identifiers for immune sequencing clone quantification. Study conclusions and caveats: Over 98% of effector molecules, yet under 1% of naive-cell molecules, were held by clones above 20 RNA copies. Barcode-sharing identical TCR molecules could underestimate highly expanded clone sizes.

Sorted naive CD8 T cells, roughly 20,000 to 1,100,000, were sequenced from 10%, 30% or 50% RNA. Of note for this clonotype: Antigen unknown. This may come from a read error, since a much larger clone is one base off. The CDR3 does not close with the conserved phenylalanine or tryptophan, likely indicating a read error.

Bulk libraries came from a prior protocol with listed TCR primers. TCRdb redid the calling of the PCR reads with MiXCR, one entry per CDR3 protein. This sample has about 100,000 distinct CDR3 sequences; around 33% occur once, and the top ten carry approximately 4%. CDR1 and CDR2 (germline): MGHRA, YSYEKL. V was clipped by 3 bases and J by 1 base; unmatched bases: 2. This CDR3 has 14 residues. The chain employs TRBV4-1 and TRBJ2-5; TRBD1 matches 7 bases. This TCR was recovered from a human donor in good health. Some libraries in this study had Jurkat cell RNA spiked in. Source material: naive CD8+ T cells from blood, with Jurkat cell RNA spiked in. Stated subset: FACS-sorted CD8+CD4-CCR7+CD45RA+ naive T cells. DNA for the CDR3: TGCGCCAGCAGCCACCGGGACAGCCAAGAGACCCAGTACCTC. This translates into CASSHRDSQETQYL.